This note documents a single T cell receptor (beta chain) sequence. Germline CDR1 MNHEY, CDR2 SVGAGI. J was trimmed by 0 bases and V by 2 bases; bases with no gene match: 2. The CDR3 spans 16 residues. TCR beta CDR3 region amplification was performed from RNA transcripts. The HTBI primer set drove a first-round RT-PCR of the TCR CDR3. TCRdb fed the multiplex PCR reads into MiXCR, producing one record per CDR3 protein. Among about 560,000 distinct CDR3 sequences listed, roughly 17% were seen once. The patients, who ranged from 18 to 65 in age, presented with newly diagnosed hyperthyroidism lasting under 2 months. Criteria for exclusion of patients were uncontrolled infection, other autoimmune disease, pregnancy or lactation. PBMCs were obtained from 9 to 10 ml fresh peripheral blood. This sample stems from a study of T cells in Graves' hyperthyroidism and ophthalmopathy. About the research overall: Upon initial diagnosis and before any treatment, peripheral blood was collected.

The rearrangement uses TRBV6-5 and TRBJ2-2; 8 bases match TRBD2. The receptor's source is a woman aged 18-29 years with Graves' hyperthyroidism. The sample was blood. CDR3 sequence reads: CASSYGLAANTGELFF. The CDR3 DNA follows: TGTGCCAGCAGTTACGGACTAGCAGCGAACACCGGGGAGCTGTTTTTT.